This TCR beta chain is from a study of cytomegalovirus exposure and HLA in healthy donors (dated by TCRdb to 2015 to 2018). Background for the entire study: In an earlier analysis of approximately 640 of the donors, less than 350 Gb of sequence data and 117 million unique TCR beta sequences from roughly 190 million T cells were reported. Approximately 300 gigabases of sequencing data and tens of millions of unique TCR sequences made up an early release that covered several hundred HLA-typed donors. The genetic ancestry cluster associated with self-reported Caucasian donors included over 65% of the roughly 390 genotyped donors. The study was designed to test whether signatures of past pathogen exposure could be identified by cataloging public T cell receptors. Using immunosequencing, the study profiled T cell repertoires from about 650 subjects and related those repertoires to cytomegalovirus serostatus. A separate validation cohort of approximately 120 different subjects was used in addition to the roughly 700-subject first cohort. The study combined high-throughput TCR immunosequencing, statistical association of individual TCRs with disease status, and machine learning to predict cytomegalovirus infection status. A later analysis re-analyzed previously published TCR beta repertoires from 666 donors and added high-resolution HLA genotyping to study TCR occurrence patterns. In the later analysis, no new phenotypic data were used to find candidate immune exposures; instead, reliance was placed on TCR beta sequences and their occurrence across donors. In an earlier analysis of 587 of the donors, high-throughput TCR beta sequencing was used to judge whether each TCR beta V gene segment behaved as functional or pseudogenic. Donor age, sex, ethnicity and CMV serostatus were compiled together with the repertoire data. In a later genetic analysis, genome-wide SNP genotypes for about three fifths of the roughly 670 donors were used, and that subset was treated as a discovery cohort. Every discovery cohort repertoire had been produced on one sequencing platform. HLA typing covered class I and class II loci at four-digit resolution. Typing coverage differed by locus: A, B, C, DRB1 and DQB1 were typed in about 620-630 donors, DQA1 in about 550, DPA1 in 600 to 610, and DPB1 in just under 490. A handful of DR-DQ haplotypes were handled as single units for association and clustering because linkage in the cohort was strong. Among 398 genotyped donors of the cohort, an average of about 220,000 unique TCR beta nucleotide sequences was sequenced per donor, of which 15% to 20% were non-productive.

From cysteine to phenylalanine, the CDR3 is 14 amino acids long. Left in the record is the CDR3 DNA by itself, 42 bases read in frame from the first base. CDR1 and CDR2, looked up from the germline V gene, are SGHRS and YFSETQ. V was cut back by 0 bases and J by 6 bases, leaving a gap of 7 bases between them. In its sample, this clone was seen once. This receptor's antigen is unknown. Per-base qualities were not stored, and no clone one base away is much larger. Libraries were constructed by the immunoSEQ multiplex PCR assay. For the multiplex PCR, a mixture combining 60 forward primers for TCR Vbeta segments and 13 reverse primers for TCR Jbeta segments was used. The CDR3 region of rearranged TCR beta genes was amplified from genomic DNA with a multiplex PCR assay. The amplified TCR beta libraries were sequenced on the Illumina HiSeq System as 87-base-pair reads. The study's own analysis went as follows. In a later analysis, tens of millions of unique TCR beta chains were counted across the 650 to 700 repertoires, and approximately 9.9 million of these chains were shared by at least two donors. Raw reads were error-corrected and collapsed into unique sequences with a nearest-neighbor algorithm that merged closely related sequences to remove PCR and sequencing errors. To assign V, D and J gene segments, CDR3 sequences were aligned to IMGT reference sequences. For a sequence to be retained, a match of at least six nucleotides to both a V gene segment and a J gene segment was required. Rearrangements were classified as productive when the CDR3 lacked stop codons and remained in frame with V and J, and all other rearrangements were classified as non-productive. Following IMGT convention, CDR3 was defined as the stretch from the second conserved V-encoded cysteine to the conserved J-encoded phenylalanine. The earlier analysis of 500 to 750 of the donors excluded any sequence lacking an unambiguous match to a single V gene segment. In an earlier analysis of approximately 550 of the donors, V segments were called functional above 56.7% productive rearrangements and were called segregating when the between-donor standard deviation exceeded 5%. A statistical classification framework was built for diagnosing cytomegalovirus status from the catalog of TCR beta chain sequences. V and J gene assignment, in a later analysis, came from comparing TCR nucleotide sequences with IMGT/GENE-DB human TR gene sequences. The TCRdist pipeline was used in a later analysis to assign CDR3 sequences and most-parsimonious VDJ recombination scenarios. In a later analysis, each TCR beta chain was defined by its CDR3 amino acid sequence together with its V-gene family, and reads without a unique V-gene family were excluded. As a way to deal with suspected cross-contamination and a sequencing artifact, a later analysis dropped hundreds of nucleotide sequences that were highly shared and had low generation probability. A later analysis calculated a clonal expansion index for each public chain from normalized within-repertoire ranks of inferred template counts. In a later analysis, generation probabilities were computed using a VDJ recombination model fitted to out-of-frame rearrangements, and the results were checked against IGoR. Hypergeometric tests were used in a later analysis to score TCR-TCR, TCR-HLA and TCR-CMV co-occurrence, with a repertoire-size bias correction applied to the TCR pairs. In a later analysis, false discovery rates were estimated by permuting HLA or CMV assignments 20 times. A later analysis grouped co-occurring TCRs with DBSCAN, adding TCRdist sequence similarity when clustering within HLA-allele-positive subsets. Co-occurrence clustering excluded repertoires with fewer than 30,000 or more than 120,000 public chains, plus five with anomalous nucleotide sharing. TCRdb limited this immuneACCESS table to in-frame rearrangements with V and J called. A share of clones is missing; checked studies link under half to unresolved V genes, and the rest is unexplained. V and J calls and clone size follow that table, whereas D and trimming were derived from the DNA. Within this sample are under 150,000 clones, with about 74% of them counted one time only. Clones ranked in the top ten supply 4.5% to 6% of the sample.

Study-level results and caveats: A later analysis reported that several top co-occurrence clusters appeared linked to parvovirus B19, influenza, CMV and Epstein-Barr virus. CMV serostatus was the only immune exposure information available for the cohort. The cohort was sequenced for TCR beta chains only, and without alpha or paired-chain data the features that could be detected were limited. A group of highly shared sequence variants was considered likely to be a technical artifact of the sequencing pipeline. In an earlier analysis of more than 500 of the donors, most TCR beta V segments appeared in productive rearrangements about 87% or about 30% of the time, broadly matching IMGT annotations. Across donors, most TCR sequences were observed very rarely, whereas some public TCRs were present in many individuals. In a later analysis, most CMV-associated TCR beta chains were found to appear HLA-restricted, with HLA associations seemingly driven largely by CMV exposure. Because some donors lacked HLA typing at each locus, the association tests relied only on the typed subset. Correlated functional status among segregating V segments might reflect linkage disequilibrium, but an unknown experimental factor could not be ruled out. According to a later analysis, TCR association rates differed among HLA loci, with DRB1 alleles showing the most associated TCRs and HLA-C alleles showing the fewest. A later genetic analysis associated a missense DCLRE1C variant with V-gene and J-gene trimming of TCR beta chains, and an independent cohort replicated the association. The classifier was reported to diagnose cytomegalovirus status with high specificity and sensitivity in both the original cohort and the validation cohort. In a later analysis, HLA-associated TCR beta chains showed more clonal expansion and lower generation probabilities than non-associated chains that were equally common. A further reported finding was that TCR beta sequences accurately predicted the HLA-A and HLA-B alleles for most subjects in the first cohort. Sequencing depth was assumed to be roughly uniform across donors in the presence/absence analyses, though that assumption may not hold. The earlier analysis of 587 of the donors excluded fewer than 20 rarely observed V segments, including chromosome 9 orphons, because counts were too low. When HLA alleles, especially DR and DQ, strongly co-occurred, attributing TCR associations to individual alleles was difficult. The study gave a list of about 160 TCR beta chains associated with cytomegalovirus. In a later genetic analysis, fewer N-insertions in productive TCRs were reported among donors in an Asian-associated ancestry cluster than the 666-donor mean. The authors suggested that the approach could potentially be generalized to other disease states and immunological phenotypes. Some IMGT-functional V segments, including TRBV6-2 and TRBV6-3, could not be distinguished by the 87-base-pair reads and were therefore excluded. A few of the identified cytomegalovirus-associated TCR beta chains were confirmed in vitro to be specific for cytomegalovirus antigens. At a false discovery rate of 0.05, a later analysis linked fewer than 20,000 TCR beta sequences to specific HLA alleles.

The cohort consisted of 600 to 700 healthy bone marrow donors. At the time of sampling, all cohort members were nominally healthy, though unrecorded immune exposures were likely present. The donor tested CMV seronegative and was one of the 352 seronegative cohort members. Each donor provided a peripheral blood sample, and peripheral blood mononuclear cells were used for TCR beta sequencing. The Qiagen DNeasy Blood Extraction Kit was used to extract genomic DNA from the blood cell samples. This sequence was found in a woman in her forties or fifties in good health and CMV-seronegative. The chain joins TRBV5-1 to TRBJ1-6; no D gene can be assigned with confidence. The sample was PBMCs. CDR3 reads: CASSLESANSPLHF. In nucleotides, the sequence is TGCGCCAGCAGCTTGGAGAGTGCTAATTCACCCCTCCACTTT.